What follows is one T cell receptor (beta chain) and its context. The data belong to a study of blood T cell repertoires in COVID-19. Study-level information: Material from acute and convalescent COVID-19 was sourced from the United States, Italy and Spain. T cells, B-cell-depleted T cells, or PBMCs provided the cDNA or gDNA that served as material.

Participants were aged about 18 to 100 years, lived in around 22 US areas, and enrolled virtually. Each participant's cohort was designated according to participant-reported clinical history. The CDR3 runs 16 residues. CDR1 and CDR2 from the germline V gene are LGHNA and YSLEER. The J segment lost 2 bases and the V segment lost 0 bases, leaving 4 bases of the junction unmatched. Libraries were prepared by immunoSEQ multiplex PCR; TCRdb keeps only in-frame clonotypes and omits some of them. The sample lists around 190,000 clones, about 82% occurring once. The rearrangement uses TRBV4-3 and TRBJ2-4, with 7 bases lining up with TRBD2. The specimen was PBMCs or T cells enriched from blood (not recorded which). The sequence was collected from a man in his forties or fifties with acute COVID-19. CDR3 DNA sequence: TGCGCCAGCAGCCAAGAAGTGGGAGGGACCAAAAACATTCAGTACTTC. Translation: CASSQEVGGTKNIQYF.